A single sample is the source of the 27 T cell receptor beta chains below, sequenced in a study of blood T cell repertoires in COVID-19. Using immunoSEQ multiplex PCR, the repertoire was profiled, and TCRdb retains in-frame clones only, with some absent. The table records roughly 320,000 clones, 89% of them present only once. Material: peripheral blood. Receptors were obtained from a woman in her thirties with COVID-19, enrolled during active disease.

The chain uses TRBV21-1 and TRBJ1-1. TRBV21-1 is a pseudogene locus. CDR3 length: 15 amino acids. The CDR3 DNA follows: TGTGCCAGCAGTACCGACTTGGGGGGGAACACTGAAGCTTTCTTT. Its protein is CASSTDLGGNTEAFF.

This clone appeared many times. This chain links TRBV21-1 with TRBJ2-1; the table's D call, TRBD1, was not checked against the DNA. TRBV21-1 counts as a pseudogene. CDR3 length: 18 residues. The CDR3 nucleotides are TGTGCCAGCAGCAAAGGGTTGAGGCACAGGGTCGGTCGGTATGAGCAGTTCTTC. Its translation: CASSKGLRHRVGRYEQFF.

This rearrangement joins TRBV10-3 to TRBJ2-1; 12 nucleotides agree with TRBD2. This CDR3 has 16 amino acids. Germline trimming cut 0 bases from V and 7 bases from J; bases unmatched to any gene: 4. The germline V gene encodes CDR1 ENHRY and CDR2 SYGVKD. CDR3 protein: CAISESPSGGANEQFF. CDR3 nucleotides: TGTGCCATCAGTGAGTCCCCTAGCGGGGGGGCAAATGAGCAGTTCTTC.

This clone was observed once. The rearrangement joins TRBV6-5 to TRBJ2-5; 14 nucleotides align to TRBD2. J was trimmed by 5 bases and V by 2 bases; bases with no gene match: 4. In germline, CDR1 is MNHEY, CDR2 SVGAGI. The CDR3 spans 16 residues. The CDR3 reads CASSYGTSGGWETQYF. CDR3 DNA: TGTGCCAGCAGTTACGGGACTAGCGGGGGATGGGAGACCCAGTACTTC.

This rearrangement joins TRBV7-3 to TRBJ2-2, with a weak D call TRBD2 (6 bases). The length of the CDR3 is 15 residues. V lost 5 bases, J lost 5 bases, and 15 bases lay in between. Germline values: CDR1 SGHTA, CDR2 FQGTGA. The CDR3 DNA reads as TGTGCCAGCAGCCCCGGACTACTTTCAACCGGGGAGCTGTTTTTT. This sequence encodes CASSPGLLSTGELFF.

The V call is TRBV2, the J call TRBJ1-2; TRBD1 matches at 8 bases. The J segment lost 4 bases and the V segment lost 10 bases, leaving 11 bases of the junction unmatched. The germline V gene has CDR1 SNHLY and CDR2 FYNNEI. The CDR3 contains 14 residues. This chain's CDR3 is CATNPDRGAYGYTF. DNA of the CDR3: TGTGCCACCAACCCCGACAGGGGAGCCTATGGCTACACCTTC.

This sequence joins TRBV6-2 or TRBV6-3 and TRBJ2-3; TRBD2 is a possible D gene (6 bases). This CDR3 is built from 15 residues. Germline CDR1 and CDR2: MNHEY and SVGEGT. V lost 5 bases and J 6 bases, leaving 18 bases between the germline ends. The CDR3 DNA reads TGTGCCAGCAGTGGCTCTGCGGGACTCCCGGATACGCAGTATTTT. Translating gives CASSGSAGLPDTQYF.

In nucleotides, the CDR3 is TGTGCCAGCAGCCAAGAACACCTAGGGCCCCAGCATTTT. This gives the protein CASSQEHLGPQHF. The rearrangement joins TRBV14 to TRBJ1-5; no clear D gene. Germline-derived CDR1 and CDR2 are SGHDN and FVKESK. Trimming cost V 0 bases and J 9 bases, with 9 bases left between them. CDR3 length equals 13 residues.

In DNA form, the CDR3 reads TGTGCCAGCAGGCCCGGGACAGGGATTCGGAACACTGAAGCTTTCTTT. Its protein product is CASRPGTGIRNTEAFF. J is TRBJ1-1 and V is TRBV2; TRBD1 agrees at 9 bases. The CDR3 has 16 amino acids. Germline trimming cut 6 bases from V and 1 base from J; bases unmatched to any gene: 9. Germline V lookup: CDR1 SNHLY, CDR2 FYNNEI.

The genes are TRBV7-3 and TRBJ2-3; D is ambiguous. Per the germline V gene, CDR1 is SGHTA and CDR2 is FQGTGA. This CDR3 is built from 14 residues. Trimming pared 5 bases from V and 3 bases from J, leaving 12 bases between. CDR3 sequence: CASSSAGSTDTQYF. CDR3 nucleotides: TGTGCCAGCAGCAGCGCCGGGTCGACAGATACGCAGTATTTT. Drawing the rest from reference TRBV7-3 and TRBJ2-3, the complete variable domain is GAGVSQTPSNKVTEKGKYVELRCDPISGHTALYWYRQSLGQGPEFLIYFQGTGAADDSGLPNDRFFAVRPEGSVSTLKIQRTERGDSAVYLCASSSAGSTDTQYFGPGTRLTVL.

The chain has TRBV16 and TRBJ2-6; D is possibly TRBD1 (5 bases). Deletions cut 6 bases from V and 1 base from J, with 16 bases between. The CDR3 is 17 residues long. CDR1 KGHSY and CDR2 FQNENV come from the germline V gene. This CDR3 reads CASSSTVVGSGANVLTF. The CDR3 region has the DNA TGTGCCAGCAGTTCGACAGTGGTGGGATCTGGGGCCAACGTCCTGACTTTC. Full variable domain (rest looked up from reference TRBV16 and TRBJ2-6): GEEVAQTPKHLVRGEGQKAKLYCAPIKGHSYVFWYQQVLKNEFKFLISFQNENVFDETGMPKERFSAKCLPNSPCSLEIQATKLEDSAVYFCASSSTVVGSGANVLTFGAGSRLTVL.

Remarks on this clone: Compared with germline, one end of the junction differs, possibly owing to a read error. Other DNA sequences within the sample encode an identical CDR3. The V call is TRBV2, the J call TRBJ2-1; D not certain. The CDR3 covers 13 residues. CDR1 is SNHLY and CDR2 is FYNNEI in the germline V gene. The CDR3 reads CASKTFSYNEQFF. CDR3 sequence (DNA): TGTGCTAGCAAGACTTTCTCCTACAATGAGCAGTTCTTC. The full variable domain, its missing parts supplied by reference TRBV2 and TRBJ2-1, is EPEVTQTPSHQVTQMGQEVILRCVPISNHLYFYWYRQILGQKVEFLVSFYNNEISEKSEIFDDQFSVERPDGSNFTLKIRSTKLEDSAMYFCASKTFSYNEQFFGPGTRLTVL.

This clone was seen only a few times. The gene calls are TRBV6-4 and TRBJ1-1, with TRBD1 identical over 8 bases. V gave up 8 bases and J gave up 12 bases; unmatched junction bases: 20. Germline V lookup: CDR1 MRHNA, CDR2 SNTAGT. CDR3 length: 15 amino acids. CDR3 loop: CASSSGGQGASRTFF. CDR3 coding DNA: TGTGCCAGCTCAAGCGGGGGGCAGGGGGCGAGTAGGACTTTCTTT.

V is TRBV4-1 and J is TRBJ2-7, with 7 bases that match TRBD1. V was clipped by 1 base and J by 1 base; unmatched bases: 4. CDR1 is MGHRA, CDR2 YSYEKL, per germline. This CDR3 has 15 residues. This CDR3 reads CASSQGPGGSYEQYF. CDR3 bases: TGCGCCAGCAGCCAAGGTCCAGGGGGTTCCTACGAGCAGTACTTC.

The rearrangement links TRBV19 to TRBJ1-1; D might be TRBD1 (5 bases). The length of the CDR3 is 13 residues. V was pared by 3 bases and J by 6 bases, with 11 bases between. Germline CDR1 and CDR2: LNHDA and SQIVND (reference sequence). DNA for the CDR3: TGTGCCAGTAGTATTATTCCAGGGTCTGAAGCTTTCTTT. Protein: CASSIIPGSEAFF.

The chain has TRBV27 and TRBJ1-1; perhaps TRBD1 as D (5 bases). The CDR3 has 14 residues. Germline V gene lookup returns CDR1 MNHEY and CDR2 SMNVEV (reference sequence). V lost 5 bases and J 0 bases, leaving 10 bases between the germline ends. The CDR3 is CASSETGMNTEAFF. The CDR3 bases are TGTGCCAGCAGTGAAACAGGCATGAACACTGAAGCTTTCTTT.

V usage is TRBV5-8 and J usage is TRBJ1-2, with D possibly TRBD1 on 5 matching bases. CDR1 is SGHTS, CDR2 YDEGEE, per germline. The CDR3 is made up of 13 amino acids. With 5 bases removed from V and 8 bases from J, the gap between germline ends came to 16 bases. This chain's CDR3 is CASSLKGLGGYTF. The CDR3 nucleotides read TGTGCCAGCAGTTTAAAGGGGCTCGGCGGCTACACCTTC.

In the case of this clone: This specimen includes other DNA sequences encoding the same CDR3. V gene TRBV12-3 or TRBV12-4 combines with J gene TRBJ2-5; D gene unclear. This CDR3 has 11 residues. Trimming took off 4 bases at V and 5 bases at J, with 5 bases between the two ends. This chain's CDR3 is CASSSRETQYF. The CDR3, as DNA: TGTGCCAGCAGTTCCCGGGAGACCCAGTACTTC.

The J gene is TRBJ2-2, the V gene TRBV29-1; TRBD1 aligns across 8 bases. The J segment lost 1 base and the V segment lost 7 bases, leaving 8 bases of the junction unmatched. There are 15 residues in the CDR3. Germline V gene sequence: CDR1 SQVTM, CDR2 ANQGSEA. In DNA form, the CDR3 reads TGCAGCGCCAAGGGACAGGATAAGAACACCGGGGAGCTGTTTTTT. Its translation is CSAKGQDKNTGELFF.

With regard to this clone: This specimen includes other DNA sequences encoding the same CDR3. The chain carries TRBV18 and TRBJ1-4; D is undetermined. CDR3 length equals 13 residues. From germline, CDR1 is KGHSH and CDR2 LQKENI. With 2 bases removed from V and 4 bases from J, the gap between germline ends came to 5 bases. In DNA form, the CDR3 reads TGTGCCAGCTCACCAGGCCTTAATGAAAAACTGTTTTTT. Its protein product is CASSPGLNEKLFF.

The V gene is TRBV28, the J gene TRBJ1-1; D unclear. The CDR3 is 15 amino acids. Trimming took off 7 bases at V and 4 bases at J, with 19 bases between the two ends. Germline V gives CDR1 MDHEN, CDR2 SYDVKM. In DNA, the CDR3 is TGTGCCAGCACTCTTTTTGACACCTCAGGCACTGAAGCTTTCTTT. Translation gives CASTLFDTSGTEAFF.

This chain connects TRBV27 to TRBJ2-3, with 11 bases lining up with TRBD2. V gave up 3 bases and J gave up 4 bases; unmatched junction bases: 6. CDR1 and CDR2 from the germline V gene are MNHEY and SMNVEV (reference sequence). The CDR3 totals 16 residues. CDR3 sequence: CASSFFLAGGPDTQYF. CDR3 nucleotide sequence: TGTGCCAGCAGTTTTTTCCTAGCGGGGGGCCCAGATACGCAGTATTTT.

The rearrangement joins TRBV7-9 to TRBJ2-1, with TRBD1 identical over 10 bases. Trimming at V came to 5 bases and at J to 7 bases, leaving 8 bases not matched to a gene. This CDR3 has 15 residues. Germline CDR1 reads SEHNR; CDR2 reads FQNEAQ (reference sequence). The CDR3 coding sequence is TGTGCCAGCAGCCCCCTGGGACAGGGGACAAATGAGCAGTTCTTC. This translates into CASSPLGQGTNEQFF.

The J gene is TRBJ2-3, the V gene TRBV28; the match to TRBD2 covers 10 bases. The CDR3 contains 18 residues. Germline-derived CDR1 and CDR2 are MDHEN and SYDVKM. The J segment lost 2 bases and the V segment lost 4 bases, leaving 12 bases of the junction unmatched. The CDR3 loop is CASSSRYASGGHTDTQYF. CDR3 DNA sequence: TGTGCCAGCAGTTCGCGGTACGCTAGCGGGGGCCACACAGATACGCAGTATTTT.

The CDR3 DNA follows: TGTGCCAGCAGCTTGGCTAGCGGGGAGCAGTACTTC. Protein product: CASSLASGEQYF. The chain joins TRBV11-3 to TRBJ2-7; 8 bases line up with TRBD2. V gave up 3 bases and J gave up 7 bases; unmatched junction bases: 2. The germline V gene encodes CDR1 SGHNT and CDR2 YENEEA. The CDR3 has 12 amino acids. Supplemented by reference TRBV11-3 and TRBJ2-7, the full variable domain reads EAGVVQSPRYKIIEKKQPVAFWCNPISGHNTLYWYLQNLGQGPELLIRYENEEAVDDSQLPKDRFSAERLKGVDSTLKIQPAELGDSAVYLCASSLASGEQYFGPGTRLTVT.

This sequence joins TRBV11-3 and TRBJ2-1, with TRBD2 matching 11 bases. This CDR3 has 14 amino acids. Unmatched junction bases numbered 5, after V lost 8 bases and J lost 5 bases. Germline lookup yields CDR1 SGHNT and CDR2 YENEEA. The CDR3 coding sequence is TGTGCCAGCGGGGGGACTAGCGGCGACAATGAGCAGTTCTTC. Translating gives CASGGTSGDNEQFF.

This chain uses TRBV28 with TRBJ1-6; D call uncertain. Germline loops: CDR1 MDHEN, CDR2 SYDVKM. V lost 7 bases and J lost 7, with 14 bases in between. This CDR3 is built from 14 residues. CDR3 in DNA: TGTGCCAGCAACCCAAGGACGGGAAATTCACCCCTCCACTTT. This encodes CASNPRTGNSPLHF.